Described below is a single T cell receptor (beta chain) sequence and its context. Its cognate antigen is unknown. Method: immunoSEQ multiplex PCR; TCRdb's copy keeps in-frame clones and lacks some. The sample shows around 89,000 clones, just over 90% of them seen only once. This sample stems from a study of T cell responses to AZD1222 COVID-19 vaccine. The study's findings and limits: Clonal diversity may have been underestimated, and the donors were mostly white British, with more females than males. At baseline, seropositivity was found in only 5 to 7 AZD1222 recipients. Distributed over spike, vaccine-associated CD4 TCRs predominated at 160-218 and 743-854.

The CDR3 covers 14 residues. The ends were cut back, 2 bases at V and 8 bases at J, with 15 bases in the middle. CDR1 is GTSNPN and CDR2 is SVGIG in the germline V gene (reference sequence). Sequenced material: peripheral blood, taken on day 0 of AZD1222 vaccination. V gene TRBV30 combines with J gene TRBJ1-4; perhaps TRBD1 as D (5 bases). This sequence was found in an adult in good health. CDR3 sequence reads: CAWSKAGLMEKLFF. The CDR3, as DNA: TGTGCCTGGAGTAAGGCAGGGCTCATGGAAAAACTGTTTTTT.